The rows below give T cell receptor beta chains drawn from one sample of a study of T-cell reconstitution after alpha-beta-depleted transplantation in children. One entry per CDR3 protein, called by TCRdb with MiXCR from the PCR reads. The sample records about 290,000 distinct CDR3 sequences, about 9.5% being singletons. Sequenced here: PBMCs, sampled before TCRalphabeta/CD19-depleted stem cell transplant. The receptor source for this set is a boy in the first two years of life with acute myeloid leukemia, due to receive a stem cell transplant. The CDR3 runs from the conserved cysteine through the conserved F or W. A D gene is named only where the DNA matches it firmly. Not every row has a clone size; where given, it reads once, few, many or a size class.

V,J,D,size,CDR3,DNA
TRBV12-3/TRBV12-4,TRBJ2-2,TRBD1,many,CASSPWTGANTGELFF,TGTGCCAGCAGTCCCTGGACAGGGGCGAACACCGGGGAGCTGTTTTTT
TRBV6-1,TRBJ2-1,TRBD1,few,CASSKDRGEVNEQFF,TGTGCCAGCAGTAAGGACAGGGGTGAGGTTAATGAGCAGTTCTTC
TRBV10-3,TRBJ2-1,TRBD1,many,CAISESGTGKAGEQFF,TGTGCCATCAGTGAGTCGGGGACAGGGAAGGCCGGTGAGCAGTTCTTC
TRBV30,TRBJ2-4,-,few,CAFWDGRKNIQYF,TGTGCCTTCTGGGACGGACGGAAAAACATTCAGTACTTC
TRBV5-4,TRBJ2-7,TRBD2,many,CASSLGGLAVPYEQYF,TGTGCCAGCAGCTTGGGTGGACTAGCGGTTCCCTACGAGCAGTACTTC
TRBV4-2,TRBJ2-7,-,-,CASSQDWRQVNYEQYF,TGTGCCAGCAGCCAAGATTGGAGACAGGTCAACTACGAGCAGTACTTC
TRBV5-1,TRBJ2-3,-,few,CASSGGRPDTQYF,TGCGCCAGCAGCGGGGGGCGGCCAGATACGCAGTATTTT
TRBV6-5,TRBJ1-1,-,many,CASSYQQGGGTEAFF,TGTGCCAGCAGTTATCAACAGGGAGGGGGGACTGAAGCTTTCTTT
TRBV27,TRBJ2-1,-,many,CASSSTSPFYNEQFF,TGTGCCAGCAGTTCCACTAGCCCCTTCTACAATGAGCAGTTCTTC
TRBV28,TRBJ2-5,-,many,CASSPQVLQETQYF,TGTGCCAGCAGTCCTCAGGTCCTCCAAGAGACCCAGTACTTC
TRBV12-3/TRBV12-4,TRBJ1-6,-,few,CASSPRRSPLHF,TGTGCCAGCAGTCCCCGGCGGTCACCCCTCCACTTT
TRBV4-2,TRBJ2-5,TRBD2,few,CASSEQNAGGGARGETQYF,TGTGCCAGCAGCGAACAAAACGCAGGCGGGGGGGCCCGAGGGGAGACCCAGTACTTC
TRBV20-1,TRBJ2-7,TRBD2,-,CSAGLAGVTTYEQYF,TGCAGTGCTGGACTAGCGGGGGTGACAACCTACGAGCAGTACTTC
TRBV5-4,TRBJ2-7,-,many,CASSVRVRSYEQYF,TGTGCCAGCAGCGTCCGGGTCAGGTCCTACGAGCAGTACTTC
TRBV5-1,TRBJ1-2,-,many,CASSLSGPTVYGYTF,TGCGCCAGCAGCTTGTCAGGGCCTACGGTATATGGCTACACCTTC
TRBV20-1,TRBJ2-2,TRBD2,many,CSARDPRGDTGELFF,TGCAGTGCTAGAGATCCACGGGGGGACACCGGGGAGCTGTTTTTT
TRBV11-1,TRBJ2-1,-,many,CASSFSPRGPYNEQFF,TGTGCCAGCAGCTTTTCTCCGCGGGGGCCTTACAATGAGCAGTTCTTC
TRBV11-2,TRBJ2-5,-,many,CASSLEPIQETQYF,TGTGCCAGCAGCTTAGAGCCTATTCAAGAGACCCAGTACTTC
TRBV9,TRBJ1-1,-,many,CASSVGRGTEAFF,TGTGCCAGCAGCGTGGGACGAGGGACTGAAGCTTTCTTT
TRBV9,TRBJ2-1,-,-,CASSVAGASYNEQFF,TGTGCCAGCAGCGTAGCGGGAGCGTCCTACAATGAGCAGTTCTTC
TRBV24-1,TRBJ2-3,-,few,CATSDINREGTDTQYF,TGTGCCACCAGTGATATCAACAGGGAGGGAACAGATACGCAGTATTTT
TRBV2,TRBJ1-3,TRBD1,few,CASSRLQGGGNTIYF,TGTGCCAGCAGTCGCCTACAGGGGGGTGGAAACACCATATATTTT
TRBV6-5,TRBJ1-1,-,many,CASSLEEDTEAFF,TGTGCCAGCAGTTTGGAAGAGGACACTGAAGCTTTCTTT
TRBV5-1,TRBJ2-7,TRBD1,many,CASSLVIDRGRTYEQYF,TGCGCCAGCAGCTTGGTGATCGACAGGGGGCGGACCTACGAGCAGTACTTC
TRBV30,TRBJ2-3,-,many,CAWSVNTDTQYF,TGTGCCTGGAGTGTGAATACAGATACGCAGTATTTT
TRBV5-6,TRBJ2-1,-,many,CASSHAVEQFF,TGTGCCAGCAGCCATGCAGTTGAGCAGTTCTTC
TRBV7-3,TRBJ2-2,TRBD1,many,CASSSGTAAAGELFF,TGTGCCAGCAGCTCCGGGACAGCGGCTGCCGGGGAGCTGTTTTTT
TRBV18,TRBJ2-7,TRBD1,few,CASSSRDRVADEQYF,TGTGCCAGCTCATCCCGCGACAGGGTGGCCGACGAGCAGTACTTC
TRBV7-9,TRBJ2-3,-,many,CASSLRETDTQYF,TGTGCCAGCAGCTTAAGGGAAACAGATACGCAGTATTTT
TRBV7-9,TRBJ2-1,TRBD1,-,CASSVYRGRHNEQFF,TGTGCCAGCAGCGTATACAGGGGGCGGCACAATGAGCAGTTCTTC
TRBV18,TRBJ1-6,-,few,CASSLGTTSPLHF,TGTGCCAGCTCACTTGGGACAACCTCACCCCTCCACTTT
TRBV28,TRBJ2-7,TRBD2,many,CASGGLAGGYEQYF,TGTGCCAGCGGTGGACTAGCGGGAGGCTACGAGCAGTACTTC
TRBV2,TRBJ2-2,-,many,CASSGGVGELFF,TGTGCCAGCAGTGGAGGGGTCGGGGAGCTGTTTTTT
TRBV7-3,TRBJ2-2,TRBD1,-,CASSVDRGRTGELFF,TGTGCCAGCAGCGTTGACAGGGGGCGCACCGGGGAGCTGTTTTTT
TRBV12-3/TRBV12-4,TRBJ2-1,TRBD2,many,CASSFRAPREGRNHEQFF,TGTGCCAGCAGTTTCCGGGCCCCGCGGGAGGGCCGAAATCATGAGCAGTTCTTC
TRBV3-1,TRBJ2-1,-,many,CASSQDSANNEQFF,TGTGCCAGCAGCCAAGATTCAGCTAACAATGAGCAGTTCTTC
TRBV11-2,TRBJ2-5,-,many,CASSLVDSVEETQYF,TGTGCCAGCAGCTTAGTGGATAGCGTAGAAGAGACCCAGTACTTC
TRBV18,TRBJ2-1,TRBD2,-,CASSPTPTTSAGQFF,TGTGCCAGCTCACCAACTCCCACTACTAGCGCAGGGCAGTTCTTC
TRBV2,TRBJ2-2,TRBD1,many,CASSEWTGGVGELFF,TGTGCCAGCAGTGAGTGGACAGGGGGAGTCGGGGAGCTGTTTTTT
TRBV6-4,TRBJ2-2,-,many,CASSKGTNTGELFF,TGTGCCAGCAGCAAGGGGACGAACACCGGGGAGCTGTTTTTT
TRBV7-3,TRBJ2-2,-,many,CASSLNTGNTGELFF,TGTGCCAGCAGCTTAAATACAGGCAACACCGGGGAGCTGTTTTTT
TRBV29-1,TRBJ1-4,TRBD1,many,CSVGTGVNEKLFF,TGCAGCGTTGGGACAGGGGTTAATGAAAAACTGTTTTTT
TRBV20-1,TRBJ2-5,TRBD2,-,CSARSGGATETQYF,TGCAGTGCTAGGAGCGGGGGGGCCACAGAGACCCAGTACTTC
TRBV12-3/TRBV12-4,TRBJ2-7,-,many,CASSFGRPDYEQYF,TGTGCCAGCAGTTTTGGGCGACCCGACTACGAGCAGTACTTC
TRBV29-1,TRBJ1-1,-,many,CSVEVRGRNTEAFF,TGCAGCGTTGAAGTCAGGGGCCGGAACACTGAAGCTTTCTTT
TRBV15,TRBJ1-5,TRBD1,many,CATSRGQNQPQHF,TGTGCCACCAGCAGGGGACAGAATCAGCCCCAGCATTTT
TRBV12-3/TRBV12-4,TRBJ2-5,TRBD2,many,CASSPLAGTYQETQYF,TGTGCCAGCAGCCCACTAGCGGGGACGTACCAAGAGACCCAGTACTTC
TRBV7-2,TRBJ1-3,TRBD1,many,CASSPRGPSGNTIYF,TGTGCCAGCAGCCCCAGGGGGCCCTCTGGAAACACCATATATTTT
TRBV27,TRBJ1-1,-,few,CASSLASYTEAFF,TGTGCCAGCAGTTTGGCCTCGTACACTGAAGCTTTCTTT
TRBV4-3,TRBJ2-7,TRBD2,many,CASSQDRALAGGPTYEQYF,TGCGCCAGCAGCCAAGATAGGGCTCTAGCGGGAGGGCCGACCTACGAGCAGTACTTC
TRBV29-1,TRBJ1-2,-,many,CSVEDSRWNYGYTF,TGCAGCGTTGAAGATTCGCGATGGAACTATGGCTACACCTTC
TRBV20-1,TRBJ2-1,-,-,CSARDLYGGRYNEQFF,TGCAGTGCTAGAGACCTATACGGGGGCAGGTACAATGAGCAGTTCTTC
TRBV5-8,TRBJ2-1,TRBD2,many,CASNRGGPSYNEQFF,TGTGCCAGCAATCGGGGGGGACCCTCCTACAATGAGCAGTTCTTC
TRBV5-5,TRBJ2-7,-,many,CASSLKDISYEQYF,TGTGCCAGCAGCTTAAAGGACATCTCCTACGAGCAGTACTTC
TRBV29-1,TRBJ2-2,-,many,CSATTGTTFSGELFF,TGCAGCGCTACAACCGGGACCACCTTCTCCGGGGAGCTGTTTTTT
TRBV4-2,TRBJ2-7,-,-,CASSQEGTQVYEQYF,TGTGCCAGCAGCCAAGAGGGTACTCAAGTCTACGAGCAGTACTTC
TRBV19,TRBJ2-2,-,few,CASSIDFTGELFF,TGTGCCAGTAGTATAGATTTCACCGGGGAGCTGTTTTTT
TRBV28,TRBJ2-7,-,-,CASSGRFSYEQYF,TGTGCCAGCAGCGGACGTTTCTCCTACGAGCAGTACTTC
TRBV12-3/TRBV12-4,TRBJ1-2,TRBD1,many,CASSFTYRDSYGYTF,TGTGCCAGCAGTTTCACTTACCGGGACAGCTATGGCTACACCTTC